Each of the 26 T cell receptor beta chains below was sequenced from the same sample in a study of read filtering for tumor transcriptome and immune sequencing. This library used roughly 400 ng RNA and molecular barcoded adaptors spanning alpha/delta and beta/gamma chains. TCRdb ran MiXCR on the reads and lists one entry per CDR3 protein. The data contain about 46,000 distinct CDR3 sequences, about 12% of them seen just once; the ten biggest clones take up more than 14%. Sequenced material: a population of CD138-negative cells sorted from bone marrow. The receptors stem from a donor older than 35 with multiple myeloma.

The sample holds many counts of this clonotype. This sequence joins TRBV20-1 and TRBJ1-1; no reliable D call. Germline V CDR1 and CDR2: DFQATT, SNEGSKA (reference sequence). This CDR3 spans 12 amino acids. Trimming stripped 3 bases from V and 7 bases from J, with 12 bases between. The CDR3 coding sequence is TGCAGTGCTAGTAAGGGCAAGGGTGAAGCTTTCTTT. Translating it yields CSASKGKGEAFF.

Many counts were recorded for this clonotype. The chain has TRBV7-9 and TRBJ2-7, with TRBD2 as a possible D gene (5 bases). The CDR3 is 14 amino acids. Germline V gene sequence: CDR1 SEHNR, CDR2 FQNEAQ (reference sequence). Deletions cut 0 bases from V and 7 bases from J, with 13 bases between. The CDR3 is CASSLASISGEQYF. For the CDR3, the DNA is TGTGCCAGCAGCTTAGCCAGTATTTCGGGAGAGCAGTACTTC.

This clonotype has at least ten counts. CDR3 coding DNA: TGTGCCAGCAGCCAGGCCGGGACAGTCACCGGGGAGCTGTTTTTT. It translates to CASSQAGTVTGELFF. The chain recombines TRBV3-1 with TRBJ2-2, with 7 bases identical to TRBD1. Trimming cost V 3 bases and J 4 bases; bases outside gene matches: 5. This CDR3 comprises 15 residues. Looked up from germline, CDR1 is LGHDT and CDR2 is YNNKEL (reference sequence).

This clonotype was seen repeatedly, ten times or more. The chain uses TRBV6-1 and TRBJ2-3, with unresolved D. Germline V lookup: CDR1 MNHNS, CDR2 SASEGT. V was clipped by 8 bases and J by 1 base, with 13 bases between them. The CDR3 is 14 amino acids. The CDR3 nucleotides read TGTGCCAGCGGAGAGGTCCTTGGCACAGATACGCAGTATTTT. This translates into CASGEVLGTDTQYF.

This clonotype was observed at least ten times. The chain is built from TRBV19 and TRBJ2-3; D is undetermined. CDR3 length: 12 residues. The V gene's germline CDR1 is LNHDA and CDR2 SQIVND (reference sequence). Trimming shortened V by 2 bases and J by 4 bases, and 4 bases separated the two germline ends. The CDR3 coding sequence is TGTGCCAGTAGTATATCAGCAGATACGCAGTATTTT. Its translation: CASSISADTQYF.

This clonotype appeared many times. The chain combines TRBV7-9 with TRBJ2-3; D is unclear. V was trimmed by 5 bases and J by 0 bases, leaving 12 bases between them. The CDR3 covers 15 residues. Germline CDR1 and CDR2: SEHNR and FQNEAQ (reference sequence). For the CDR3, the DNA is TGTGCCAGCAGCCCCCATGGCGGAAGCACAGATACGCAGTATTTT. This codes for CASSPHGGSTDTQYF.

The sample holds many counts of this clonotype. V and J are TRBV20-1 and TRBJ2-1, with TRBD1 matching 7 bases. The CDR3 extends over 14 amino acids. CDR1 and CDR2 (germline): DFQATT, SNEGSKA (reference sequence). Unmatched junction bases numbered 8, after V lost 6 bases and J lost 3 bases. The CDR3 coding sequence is TGCAGTGCCCCGGGACAGAGACTCTACAATGAGCAGTTCTTC. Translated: CSAPGQRLYNEQFF.

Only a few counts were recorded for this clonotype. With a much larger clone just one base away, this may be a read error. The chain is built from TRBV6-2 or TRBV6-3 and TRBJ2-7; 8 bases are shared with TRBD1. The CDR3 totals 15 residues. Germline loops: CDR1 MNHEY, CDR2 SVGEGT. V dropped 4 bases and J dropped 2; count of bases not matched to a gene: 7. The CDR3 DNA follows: TGTGCCAGCAGTTCCCCCCGGACAGGGACCTACGAGCAGTACTTC. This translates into CASSSPRTGTYEQYF.

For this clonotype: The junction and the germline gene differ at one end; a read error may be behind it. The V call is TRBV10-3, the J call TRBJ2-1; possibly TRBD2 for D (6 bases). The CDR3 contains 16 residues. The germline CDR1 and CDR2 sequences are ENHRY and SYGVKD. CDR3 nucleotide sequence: TGTGCCATCAATGGAACAGCGGGTAGCTCCTACCATGAGCAGTTCTTC. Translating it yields CAINGTAGSSYHEQFF.

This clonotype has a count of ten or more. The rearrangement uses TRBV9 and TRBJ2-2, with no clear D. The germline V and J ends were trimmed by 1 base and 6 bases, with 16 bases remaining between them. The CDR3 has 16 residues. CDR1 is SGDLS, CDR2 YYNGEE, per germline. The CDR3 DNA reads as TGTGCCAGCAGCGTAAACCCTTCGGTAGACTCCGGGGAGCTGTTTTTT. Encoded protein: CASSVNPSVDSGELFF.

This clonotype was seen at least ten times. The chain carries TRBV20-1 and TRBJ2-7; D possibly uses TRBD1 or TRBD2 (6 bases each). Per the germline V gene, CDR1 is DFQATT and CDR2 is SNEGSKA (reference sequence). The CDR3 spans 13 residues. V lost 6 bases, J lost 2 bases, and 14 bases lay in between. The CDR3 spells CSAGGAEAYEQYF. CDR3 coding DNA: TGCAGTGCCGGGGGCGCGGAGGCCTACGAGCAGTACTTC.

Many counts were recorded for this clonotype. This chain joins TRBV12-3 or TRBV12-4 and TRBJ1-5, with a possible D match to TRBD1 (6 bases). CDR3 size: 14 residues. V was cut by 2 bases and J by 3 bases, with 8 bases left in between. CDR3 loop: CASSLSGDNQPQHF. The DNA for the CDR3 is TGTGCCAGCAGTTTATCAGGGGACAATCAGCCCCAGCATTTT.

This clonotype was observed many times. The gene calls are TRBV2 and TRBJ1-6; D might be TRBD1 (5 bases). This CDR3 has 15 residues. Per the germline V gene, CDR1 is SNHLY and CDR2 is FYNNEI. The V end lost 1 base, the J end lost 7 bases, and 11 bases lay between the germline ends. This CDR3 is CASSEVDSPNSPLHF. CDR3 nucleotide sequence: TGTGCCAGCAGTGAAGTTGACAGTCCGAATTCACCCCTCCACTTT.

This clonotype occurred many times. CDR3 in DNA: TGTGCCAGCAGTGAAAGTTGGACCGAATATCAGCCCCAGCATTTT. Translating gives CASSESWTEYQPQHF. The chain is built from TRBV6-1 and TRBJ1-5, with D uncertain. V was clipped by 2 bases and J by 5 bases, with 13 bases between them. The germline CDR1 and CDR2 sequences are MNHNS and SASEGT. This CDR3 has 15 amino acids.

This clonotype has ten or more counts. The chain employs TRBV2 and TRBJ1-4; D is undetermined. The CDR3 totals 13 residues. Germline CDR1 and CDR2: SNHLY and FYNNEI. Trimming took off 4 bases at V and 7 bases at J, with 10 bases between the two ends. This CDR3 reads CASSARTLEKLFF. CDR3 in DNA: TGTGCCAGCAGTGCACGGACCCTTGAAAAACTGTTTTTT.

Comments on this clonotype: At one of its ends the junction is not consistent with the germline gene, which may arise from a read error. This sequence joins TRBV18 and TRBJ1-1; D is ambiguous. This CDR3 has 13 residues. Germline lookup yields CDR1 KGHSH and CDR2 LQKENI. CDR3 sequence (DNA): TGCGCCAGCTCCCCTGACTTGAACACTGAAGCTTCCTTT. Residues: CASSPDLNTEASF. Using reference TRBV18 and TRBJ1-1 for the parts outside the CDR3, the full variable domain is NAGVMQNPRHLVRRRGQEARLRCSPMKGHSHVYWYRQLPEEGLKFMVYLQKENIIDESGMPKERFSAEFPKEGPSILRIQQVVRGDSAAYFCASSPDLNTEASFGQGTRLTVV.

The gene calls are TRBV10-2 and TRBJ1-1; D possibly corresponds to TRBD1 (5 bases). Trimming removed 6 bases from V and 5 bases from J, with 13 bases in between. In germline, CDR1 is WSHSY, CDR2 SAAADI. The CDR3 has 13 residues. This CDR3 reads CASRLTDLTEAFF. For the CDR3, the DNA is TGCGCCAGCAGGTTGACAGACTTAACTGAAGCTTTCTTT.

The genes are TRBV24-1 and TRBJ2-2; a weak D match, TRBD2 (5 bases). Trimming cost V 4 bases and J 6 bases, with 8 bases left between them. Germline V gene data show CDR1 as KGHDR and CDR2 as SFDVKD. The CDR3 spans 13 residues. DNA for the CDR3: TGTGCCACCAGTGAAATTAGCGCCGGGGAGCTGTTTTTT. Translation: CATSEISAGELFF.

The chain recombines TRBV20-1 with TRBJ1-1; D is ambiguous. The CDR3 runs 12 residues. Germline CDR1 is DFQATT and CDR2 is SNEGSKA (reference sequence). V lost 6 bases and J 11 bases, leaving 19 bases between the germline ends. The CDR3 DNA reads TGCAGTGCATTGTCAGAAAACACTAAGGCTTTCTTT. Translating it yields CSALSENTKAFF.

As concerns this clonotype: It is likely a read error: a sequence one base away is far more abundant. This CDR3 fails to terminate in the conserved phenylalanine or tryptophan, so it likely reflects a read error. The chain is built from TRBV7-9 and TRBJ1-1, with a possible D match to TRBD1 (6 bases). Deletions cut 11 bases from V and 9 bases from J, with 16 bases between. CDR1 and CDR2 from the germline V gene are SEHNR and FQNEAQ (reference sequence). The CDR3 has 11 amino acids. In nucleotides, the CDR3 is TGTGCCGTCAGGGGAGGGGGGAAAGCTTTCTCT. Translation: CAVRGGGKAFS.

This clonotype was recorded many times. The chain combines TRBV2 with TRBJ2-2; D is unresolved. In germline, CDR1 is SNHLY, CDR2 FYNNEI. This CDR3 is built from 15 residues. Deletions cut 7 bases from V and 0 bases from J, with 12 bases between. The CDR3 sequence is CASISTSPNTGELFF. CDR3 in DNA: TGTGCCAGCATCAGCACATCCCCGAACACCGGGGAGCTGTTTTTT.

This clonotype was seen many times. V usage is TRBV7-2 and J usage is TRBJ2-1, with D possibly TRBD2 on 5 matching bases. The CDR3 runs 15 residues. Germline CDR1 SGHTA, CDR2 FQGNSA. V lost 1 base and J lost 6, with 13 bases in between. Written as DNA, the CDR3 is TGTGCCAGCAGCTTAGGGCTAGCCCCCCTCAATGAGCAGTTCTTC. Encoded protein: CASSLGLAPLNEQFF.

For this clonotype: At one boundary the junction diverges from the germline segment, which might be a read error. The CDR3 protein is CATTSADMQYF. In DNA, the CDR3 is TGTGCCACTACCAGCGCAGATATGCAGTATTTT. This chain connects TRBV10-3 to TRBJ2-3; D unclear. The CDR3 totals 11 residues. CDR1 ENHRY and CDR2 SYGVKD come from the germline V gene.

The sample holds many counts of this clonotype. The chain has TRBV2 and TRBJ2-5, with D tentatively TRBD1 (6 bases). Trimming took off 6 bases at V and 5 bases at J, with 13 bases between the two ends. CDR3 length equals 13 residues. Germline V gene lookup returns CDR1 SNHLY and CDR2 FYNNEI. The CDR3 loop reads CASSKGERETQYF. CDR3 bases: TGTGCCAGCAGCAAGGGGGAAAGGGAGACCCAGTACTTC.

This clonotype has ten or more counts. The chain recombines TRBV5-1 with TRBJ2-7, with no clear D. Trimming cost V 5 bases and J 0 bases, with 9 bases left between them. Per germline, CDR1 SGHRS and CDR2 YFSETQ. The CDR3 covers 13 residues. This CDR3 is CASRLPSSYEQYF. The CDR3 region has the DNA TGCGCCAGCAGACTGCCCAGCTCCTACGAGCAGTACTTC.

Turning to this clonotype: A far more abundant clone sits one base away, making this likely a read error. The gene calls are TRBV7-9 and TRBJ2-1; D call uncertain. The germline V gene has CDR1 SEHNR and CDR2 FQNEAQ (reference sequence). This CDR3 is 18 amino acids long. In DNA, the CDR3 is TGTGCCAGCAGCTTAGAGTGGGTCGGCTTGAGCTCCTACAATGGGCAGTTCTTC. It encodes CASSLEWVGLSSYNGQFF.